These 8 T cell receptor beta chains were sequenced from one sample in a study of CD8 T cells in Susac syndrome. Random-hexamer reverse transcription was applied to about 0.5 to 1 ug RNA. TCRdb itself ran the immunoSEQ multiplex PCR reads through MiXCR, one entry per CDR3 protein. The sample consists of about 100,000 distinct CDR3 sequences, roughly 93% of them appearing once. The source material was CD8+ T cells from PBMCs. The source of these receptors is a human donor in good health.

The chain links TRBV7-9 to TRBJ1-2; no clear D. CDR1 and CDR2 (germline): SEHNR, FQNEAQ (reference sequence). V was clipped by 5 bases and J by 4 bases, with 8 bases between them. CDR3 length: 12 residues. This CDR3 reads CASSPSAYGYTF. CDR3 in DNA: TGTGCCAGCAGCCCATCGGCCTATGGCTACACCTTC.

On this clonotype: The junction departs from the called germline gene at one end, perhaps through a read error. In DNA form, the CDR3 reads TGTGCCAGCAGCTCCACCCCTAGGGTCTCTGGGGCCAACGTCCTGATTTTC. Its protein is CASSSTPRVSGANVLIF. The chain carries TRBV9 and TRBJ2-6; TRBD1 is a possible D gene (5 bases). CDR3 length equals 17 residues. The germline CDR1 and CDR2 sequences are SGDLS and YYNGEE. Full variable domain (missing parts from reference TRBV9 and TRBJ2-6): DSGVTQTPKHLITATGQRVTLRCSPRSGDLSVYWYQQSLDQGLQFLIQYYNGEERAKGNILERFSAQQFPDLHSELNLSSLELGDSALYFCASSSTPRVSGANVLIFGAGSRLTVL.

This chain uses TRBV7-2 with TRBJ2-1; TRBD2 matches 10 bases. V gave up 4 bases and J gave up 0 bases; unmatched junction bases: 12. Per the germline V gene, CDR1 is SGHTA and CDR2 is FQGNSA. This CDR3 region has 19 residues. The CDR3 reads CASSSSKVAGGSSYNEQFF. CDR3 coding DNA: TGTGCCAGCAGCTCCTCGAAAGTAGCGGGGGGCAGCTCCTACAATGAGCAGTTCTTC.

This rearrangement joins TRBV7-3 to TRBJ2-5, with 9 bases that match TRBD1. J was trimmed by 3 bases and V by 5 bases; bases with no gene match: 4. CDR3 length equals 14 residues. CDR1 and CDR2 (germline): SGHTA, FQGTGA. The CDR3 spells CASSQDRGEETQYF. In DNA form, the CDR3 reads TGTGCCAGCAGCCAGGACAGGGGTGAAGAGACCCAGTACTTC.

For the CDR3, the DNA is TGTGCCAGCAGCACCTTGCTGACCCAGTACTTC. Its translation is CASSTLLTQYF. The V and J genes are TRBV7-6 and TRBJ2-5; no clear D gene. This CDR3 contains 11 residues. The germline CDR1 and CDR2 sequences are SGHVS and FNYEAQ. Deletions cut 5 bases from V and 7 bases from J, with 8 bases between.

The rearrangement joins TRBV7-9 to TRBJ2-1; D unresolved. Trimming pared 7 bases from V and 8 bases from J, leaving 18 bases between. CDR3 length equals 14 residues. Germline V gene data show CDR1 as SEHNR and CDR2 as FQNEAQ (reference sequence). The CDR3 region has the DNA TGTGCCAGCACCCACCCTCGAGGCCGGGATGAGCAGTTCTTC. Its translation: CASTHPRGRDEQFF.

This chain's CDR3 is CASSGGSSSTDTQYF. CDR3 in DNA: TGTGCCAGCAGCGGGGGGTCCAGCAGCACAGATACGCAGTATTTT. This chain uses TRBV7-9 with TRBJ2-3, with D possibly matching TRBD2 (6 bases). V lost 5 bases and J lost 0, with 12 bases in between. Germline assignment: CDR1 SEHNR and CDR2 FQNEAQ (reference sequence). The CDR3 has 15 residues.

The CDR3: CAISESKVEASYGYTF. CDR3 nucleotide sequence: TGTGCCATCAGTGAGTCGAAGGTGGAAGCCTCCTATGGCTACACCTTC. V usage is TRBV10-3 and J usage is TRBJ1-2; D uncertain. Trimming stripped 0 bases from V and 4 bases from J, with 15 bases between. CDR3 size: 16 residues. CDR1 is ENHRY, CDR2 SYGVKD, per germline.